This T cell receptor (beta chain) was documented in a study of T cells in Graves' hyperthyroidism and ophthalmopathy. Stable Graves' hyperthyroidism denoted no ophthalmopathy progression over 18 months. A patient was excluded if there was uncontrolled infection, other autoimmune disease, pregnancy or lactation. It was RNA transcripts that yielded the amplified TCR beta CDR3 regions. The primer set for the first-round RT-PCR of the TCR CDR3 was HTBI. One entry per CDR3 protein results from TCRdb running MiXCR on the multiplex PCR reads. In the table there are under 400,000 distinct CDR3 sequences, around 25% of which are singletons. This clonotype was recorded many times. The junction had 5 bases not matched to a gene; V was cut back by 10 bases and J by 0 bases. The CDR3 consists of 14 residues.

This sequence was found in a man aged 50 to 59 with Graves' hyperthyroidism. Input material: blood. The chain employs TRBV12-3 or TRBV12-4 and TRBJ2-7; 11 bases fit TRBD2. CDR3 nucleotide sequence: TGTGCCACCAGCACTAGCGGGGGCTCCTACGAGCAGTACTTC. Amino acids: CATSTSGGSYEQYF.